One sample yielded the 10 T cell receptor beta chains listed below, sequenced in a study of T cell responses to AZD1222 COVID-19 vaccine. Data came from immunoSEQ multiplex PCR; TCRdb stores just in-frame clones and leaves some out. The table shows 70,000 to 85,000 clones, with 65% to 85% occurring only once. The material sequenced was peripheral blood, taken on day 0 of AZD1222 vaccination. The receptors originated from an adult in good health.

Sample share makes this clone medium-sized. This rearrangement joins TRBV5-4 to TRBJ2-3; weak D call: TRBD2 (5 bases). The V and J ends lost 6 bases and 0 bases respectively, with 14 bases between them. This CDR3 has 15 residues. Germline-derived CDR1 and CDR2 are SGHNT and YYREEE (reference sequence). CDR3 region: CASTSWGASTDTQYF. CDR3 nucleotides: TGTGCCAGCACCTCCTGGGGAGCTAGCACAGATACGCAGTATTTT.

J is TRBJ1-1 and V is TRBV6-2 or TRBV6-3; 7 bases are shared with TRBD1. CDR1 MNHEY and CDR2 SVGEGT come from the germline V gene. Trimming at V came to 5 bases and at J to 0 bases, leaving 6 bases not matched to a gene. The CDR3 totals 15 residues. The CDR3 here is CASSPGTVMNTEAFF. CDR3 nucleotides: TGTGCCAGCAGTCCCGGGACAGTGATGAACACTGAAGCTTTCTTT.

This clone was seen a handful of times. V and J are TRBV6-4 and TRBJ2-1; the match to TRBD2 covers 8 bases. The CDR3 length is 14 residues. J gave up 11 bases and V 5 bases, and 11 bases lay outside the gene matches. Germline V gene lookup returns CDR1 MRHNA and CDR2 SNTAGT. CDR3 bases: TGTGCCAGCAGTTATAGCGGGTTAGCGGGACAGCAGTTCTTC. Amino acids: CASSYSGLAGQQFF.

CDR3 amino acids: CASSSLRGTDSYEQYF. CDR3 DNA sequence: TGTGCCAGCAGCTCTCTCAGGGGAACTGACTCCTACGAGCAGTACTTC. The chain is built from TRBV11-2 and TRBJ2-7; possibly TRBD1 for D (6 bases). The CDR3 runs 16 residues. Between the trimmed V and J ends, which lost 4 bases and 0 bases, there was a span of 16 bases. Germline V gives CDR1 SGHAT, CDR2 FQNNGV. Variable domain in full (rest from reference TRBV11-2 and TRBJ2-7): EAGVAQSPRYKIIEKRQSVAFWCNPISGHATLYWYQQILGQGPKLLIQFQNNGVVDDSQLPKDRFSAERLKGVDSTLKIQPAKLEDSAVYLCASSSLRGTDSYEQYFGPGTRLTVT.

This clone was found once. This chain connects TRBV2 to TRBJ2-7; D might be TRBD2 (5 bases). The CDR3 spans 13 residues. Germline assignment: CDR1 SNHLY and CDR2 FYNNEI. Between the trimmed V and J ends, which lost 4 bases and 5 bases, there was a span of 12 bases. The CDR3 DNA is TGTGCCAGCAGTGGGGGAGTCAGCAACGAGCAGTACTTC. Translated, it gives CASSGGVSNEQYF.

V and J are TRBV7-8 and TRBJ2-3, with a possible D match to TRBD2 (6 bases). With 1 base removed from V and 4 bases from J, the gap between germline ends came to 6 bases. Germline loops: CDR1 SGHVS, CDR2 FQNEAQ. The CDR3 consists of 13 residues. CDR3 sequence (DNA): TGTGCCAGCAGCTTAGGGGGGGCAGATACGCAGTATTTT. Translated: CASSLGGADTQYF.

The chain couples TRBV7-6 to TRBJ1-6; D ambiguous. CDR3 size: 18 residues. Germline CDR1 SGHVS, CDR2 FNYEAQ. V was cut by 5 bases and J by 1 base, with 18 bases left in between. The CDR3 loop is CASSPTAGAGSYNSPLHF. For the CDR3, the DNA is TGTGCCAGCAGCCCGACGGCGGGCGCGGGGTCCTATAATTCACCCCTCCACTTT.

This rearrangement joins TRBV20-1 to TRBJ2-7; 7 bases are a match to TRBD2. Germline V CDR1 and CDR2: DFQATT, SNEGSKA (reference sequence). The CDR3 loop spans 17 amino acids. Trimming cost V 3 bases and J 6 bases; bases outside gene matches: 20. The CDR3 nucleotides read TGCAGTGCTAGTACGGTTTTTGGGGGGGAACTAGAGTTCGAGCAGTACTTC. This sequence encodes CSASTVFGGELEFEQYF.

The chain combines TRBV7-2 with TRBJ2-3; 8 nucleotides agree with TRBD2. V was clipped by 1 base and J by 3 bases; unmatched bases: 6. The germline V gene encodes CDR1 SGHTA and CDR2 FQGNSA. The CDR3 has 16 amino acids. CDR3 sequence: CASSLGGGLGTDTQYF. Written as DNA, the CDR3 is TGTGCCAGCAGCTTAGGCGGGGGGCTAGGAACAGATACGCAGTATTTT.

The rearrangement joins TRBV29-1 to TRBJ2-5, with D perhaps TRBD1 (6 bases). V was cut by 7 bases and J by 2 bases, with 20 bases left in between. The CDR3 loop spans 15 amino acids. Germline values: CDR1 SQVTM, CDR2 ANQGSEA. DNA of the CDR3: TGCAGCGCTTCCCGACATGTTGGACAGCAAGAGACCCAGTACTTC. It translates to CSASRHVGQQETQYF.